A selection of T cell receptor beta chains follows, all from one sample in a study of T cells in Graves' hyperthyroidism and ophthalmopathy. Each CDR3 protein gets one entry after TCRdb re-called the multiplex PCR reads with MiXCR. This table has around 600,000 distinct CDR3 sequences, more than 12% appearing once. Input material: blood. These receptors all stem from a woman aged 45-65 years with Graves' ophthalmopathy. CDR3s include the opening cysteine and the closing phenylalanine or tryptophan. The order of the fields is V gene, D gene, J gene, clone size, CDR3 protein, CDR3 DNA. The D gene is left open where the match is weak. For some rows the clone size is stated as once, few or many, or as a class when expanded; others skip it.

v_gene: TRBV7-3; d_gene: TRBD1; j_gene: TRBJ2-7; abundance: many; CDR3aa: CASSILQGDEQYF; CDR3nt: TGTGCCAGCAGCATACTACAGGGGGACGAGCAGTACTTC
v_gene: TRBV7-2; d_gene: .; j_gene: TRBJ1-2; abundance: many; CDR3aa: CASRTFGTLGGGYTF; CDR3nt: TGTGCCAGCAGGACCTTCGGGACTCTTGGGGGTGGCTACACCTTC
v_gene: TRBV10-3; d_gene: .; j_gene: TRBJ2-3; abundance: many; CDR3aa: CAIRSYPSTDTQYF; CDR3nt: TGTGCCATCAGAAGCTACCCTAGCACAGATACGCAGTATTTT
v_gene: TRBV20-1; d_gene: .; j_gene: TRBJ2-3; abundance: few; CDR3aa: CSARFVAGHRDTQYF; CDR3nt: TGCAGTGCTAGGTTCGTGGCGGGACATCGGGATACGCAGTATTTT
v_gene: TRBV30; d_gene: TRBD2; j_gene: TRBJ2-7; abundance: many; CDR3aa: CAWESGSETYEQYF; CDR3nt: TGTGCCTGGGAGAGCGGGAGTGAGACCTACGAGCAGTACTTC
v_gene: TRBV7-9; d_gene: TRBD2; j_gene: TRBJ2-1; abundance: .; CDR3aa: CASSAISGTSGPSSYNEQFF; CDR3nt: TGTGCCAGCAGCGCGATATCCGGGACTAGCGGGCCTAGCTCCTACAATGAGCAGTTCTTC
v_gene: TRBV28; d_gene: TRBD1; j_gene: TRBJ1-1; abundance: .; CDR3aa: CASSDSGQGDTEAFF; CDR3nt: TGTGCCAGCAGCGATTCAGGACAGGGAGACACTGAAGCTTTCTTT
v_gene: TRBV5-1; d_gene: .; j_gene: TRBJ2-2; abundance: few; CDR3aa: CASSPDTADTGELFF; CDR3nt: TGCGCCAGCAGCCCGGACACAGCAGACACCGGGGAGCTGTTTTTT
v_gene: TRBV27; d_gene: .; j_gene: TRBJ1-5; abundance: .; CDR3aa: CASSLFGGYQPQHF; CDR3nt: TGTGCCAGCAGTTTATTCGGGGGCTATCAGCCCCAGCATTTT
v_gene: TRBV3-1; d_gene: .; j_gene: TRBJ1-4; abundance: many; CDR3aa: CASSQVLNEKLFF; CDR3nt: TGTGCCAGCAGCCAAGTGTTAAACGAAAAACTGTTTTTT
v_gene: TRBV7-3; d_gene: TRBD2; j_gene: TRBJ2-7; abundance: .; CDR3aa: CASSIEGTSGKEQYF; CDR3nt: TGTGCCAGCAGCATCGAGGGGACTAGCGGGAAGGAGCAGTACTTC
v_gene: TRBV5-1; d_gene: TRBD2; j_gene: TRBJ2-3; abundance: many; CDR3aa: CASRTSGRSADTQYF; CDR3nt: TGCGCCAGCAGAACAAGCGGGAGATCTGCAGATACGCAGTATTTT
v_gene: TRBV29-1; d_gene: .; j_gene: TRBJ2-2; abundance: many; CDR3aa: CSVEDLGSRELFF; CDR3nt: TGCAGCGTTGAAGATCTCGGGTCGCGGGAGCTGTTTTTT
v_gene: TRBV19; d_gene: TRBD1; j_gene: TRBJ2-4; abundance: few; CDR3aa: CASSDDREAKNIQYF; CDR3nt: TGTGCCAGTAGTGACGACAGGGAAGCCAAAAACATTCAGTACTTC
v_gene: TRBV20-1; d_gene: TRBD2; j_gene: TRBJ2-2; abundance: many; CDR3aa: CSARDRRLAGTGELFF; CDR3nt: TGCAGTGCTAGAGATCGTCGACTAGCTGGAACCGGGGAGCTGTTTTTT
v_gene: TRBV10-3; d_gene: .; j_gene: TRBJ2-1; abundance: .; CDR3aa: CAISESTASEQFF; CDR3nt: TGTGCCATCAGTGAGTCGACTGCTTCTGAGCAGTTCTTC
v_gene: TRBV2; d_gene: TRBD1; j_gene: TRBJ1-4; abundance: many; CDR3aa: CASSELGTGGEKLFF; CDR3nt: TGTGCCAGCAGTGAACTTGGGACAGGTGGTGAAAAACTGTTTTTT
v_gene: TRBV12-3/TRBV12-4; d_gene: TRBD2; j_gene: TRBJ2-7; abundance: many; CDR3aa: CASRPASGTLHEQYF; CDR3nt: TGTGCCAGCAGACCGGCTAGCGGGACCCTCCACGAGCAGTACTTC
v_gene: TRBV4-2; d_gene: .; j_gene: TRBJ2-3; abundance: few; CDR3aa: CASSQDWGFTDTQYF; CDR3nt: TGTGCCAGCAGCCAGGACTGGGGATTCACAGATACGCAGTATTTT
v_gene: TRBV19; d_gene: TRBD2; j_gene: TRBJ2-1; abundance: few; CDR3aa: CASSSTSGRDSYNEQFF; CDR3nt: TGTGCCAGTAGTTCCACTAGCGGGAGGGACTCCTACAATGAGCAGTTCTTC
v_gene: TRBV29-1; d_gene: TRBD2; j_gene: TRBJ2-7; abundance: .; CDR3aa: CSVGLGGSYEQYF; CDR3nt: TGCAGCGTTGGTCTTGGCGGGAGCTACGAGCAGTACTTC
v_gene: TRBV29-1; d_gene: .; j_gene: TRBJ1-1; abundance: many; CDR3aa: CSVRRNDLNTEAFF; CDR3nt: TGCAGCGTTCGACGAAACGACTTGAACACTGAAGCTTTCTTT
v_gene: TRBV7-2; d_gene: .; j_gene: TRBJ2-3; abundance: few; CDR3aa: CASSLGQGSTTDTQYF; CDR3nt: TGTGCCAGCAGCCTGGGGCAGGGGAGTACCACAGATACGCAGTATTTT
v_gene: TRBV10-3; d_gene: .; j_gene: TRBJ2-4; abundance: .; CDR3aa: CAISEAGQKGKNIQYF; CDR3nt: TGTGCCATCAGTGAGGCGGGACAGAAGGGCAAAAACATTCAGTACTTC
v_gene: TRBV27; d_gene: .; j_gene: TRBJ2-1; abundance: many; CDR3aa: CASSFAGAGNEQFF; CDR3nt: TGTGCCAGCAGTTTTGCGGGGGCGGGGAATGAGCAGTTCTTC
v_gene: TRBV11-2; d_gene: TRBD1; j_gene: TRBJ2-7; abundance: many; CDR3aa: CASSPSTGRYEQYF; CDR3nt: TGTGCCAGCAGCCCCTCGACAGGGCGGTACGAGCAGTACTTC
v_gene: TRBV12-3/TRBV12-4; d_gene: .; j_gene: TRBJ1-1; abundance: many; CDR3aa: CASSLEGGLGQQESEAFF; CDR3nt: TGTGCCAGCAGTTTAGAGGGAGGTCTAGGACAGCAGGAAAGTGAAGCTTTCTTT
v_gene: TRBV7-9; d_gene: TRBD2; j_gene: TRBJ2-1; abundance: many; CDR3aa: CASSLAGGVDLYNEQFF; CDR3nt: TGTGCCAGCAGCTTAGCGGGGGGGGTGGACTTGTACAATGAGCAGTTCTTC
v_gene: TRBV2; d_gene: TRBD2; j_gene: TRBJ2-5; abundance: many; CDR3aa: CASKVASGKETQYF; CDR3nt: TGTGCCAGCAAGGTGGCTAGCGGGAAGGAGACCCAGTACTTC
v_gene: TRBV7-2; d_gene: .; j_gene: TRBJ2-1; abundance: many; CDR3aa: CASSLSAVAHEQFF; CDR3nt: TGTGCCAGCAGCTTATCAGCGGTAGCCCATGAGCAGTTCTTC
v_gene: TRBV5-1; d_gene: .; j_gene: TRBJ2-4; abundance: many; CDR3aa: CASRTSDGVAKNIQYF; CDR3nt: TGCGCCAGCAGAACCTCCGATGGGGTAGCCAAAAACATTCAGTACTTC
v_gene: TRBV11-2; d_gene: .; j_gene: TRBJ1-2; abundance: many; CDR3aa: CASSPRYYGYTF; CDR3nt: TGTGCCAGCAGCCCGAGGTACTATGGCTACACCTTC
v_gene: TRBV7-2; d_gene: .; j_gene: TRBJ2-5; abundance: many; CDR3aa: CASRGTAQETQYF; CDR3nt: TGTGCCAGCAGGGGGACGGCCCAAGAGACCCAGTACTTC
v_gene: TRBV28; d_gene: .; j_gene: TRBJ2-1; abundance: many; CDR3aa: CASSPTGPHPLNEQFF; CDR3nt: TGTGCCAGCAGTCCCACCGGACCCCACCCCCTAAATGAGCAGTTCTTC
v_gene: TRBV20-1; d_gene: TRBD2; j_gene: TRBJ2-2; abundance: few; CDR3aa: CSARGGSGSTGELFF; CDR3nt: TGCAGTGCTAGGGGCGGTAGCGGGAGCACCGGGGAGCTGTTTTTT
v_gene: TRBV6-1; d_gene: .; j_gene: TRBJ2-3; abundance: few; CDR3aa: CASSDRRQGGDTQYF; CDR3nt: TGTGCCAGCAGTGATCGTCGACAGGGAGGAGATACGCAGTATTTT
v_gene: TRBV15; d_gene: TRBD2; j_gene: TRBJ2-5; abundance: many; CDR3aa: CATSRGGLAGVKETQYF; CDR3nt: TGTGCCACCAGCAGAGGGGGCTTAGCGGGAGTGAAAGAGACCCAGTACTTC
v_gene: TRBV28; d_gene: TRBD2; j_gene: TRBJ2-3; abundance: many; CDR3aa: CASSLLSSGRADTQYF; CDR3nt: TGTGCCAGCAGTTTATTGAGTAGCGGGAGGGCAGATACGCAGTATTTT
v_gene: TRBV5-1; d_gene: TRBD1; j_gene: TRBJ2-2; abundance: .; CDR3aa: CASSLQGQGNTGELFF; CDR3nt: TGCGCCAGCAGCCTCCAAGGACAGGGGAACACCGGGGAGCTGTTTTTT
v_gene: TRBV5-1; d_gene: TRBD2; j_gene: TRBJ2-3; abundance: many; CDR3aa: CASSLSIAGSSDTQYF; CDR3nt: TGCGCCAGCAGCTTGTCCATAGCGGGCAGCTCAGATACGCAGTATTTT
v_gene: TRBV6-2/TRBV6-3; d_gene: .; j_gene: TRBJ1-2; abundance: .; CDR3aa: CASSFPWDEVAGYTF; CDR3nt: TGTGCCAGCAGTTTCCCCTGGGATGAGGTTGCTGGCTACACCTTC
v_gene: TRBV10-3; d_gene: TRBD2; j_gene: TRBJ2-1; abundance: few; CDR3aa: CAISESGGSGSGSSYNEQFF; CDR3nt: TGTGCCATCAGTGAGTCCGGGGGTAGCGGGAGTGGAAGCTCCTACAATGAGCAGTTCTTC
v_gene: TRBV7-8; d_gene: .; j_gene: TRBJ1-1; abundance: .; CDR3aa: CASSSPPAEAFF; CDR3nt: TGTGCCAGCAGCTCCCCGCCCGCTGAAGCTTTCTTT
v_gene: TRBV6-1; d_gene: .; j_gene: TRBJ1-4; abundance: .; CDR3aa: CASMSRGRYEKLFF; CDR3nt: TGTGCCAGCATGAGTCGAGGTCGATATGAAAAACTGTTTTTT
v_gene: TRBV9; d_gene: TRBD2; j_gene: TRBJ2-1; abundance: few; CDR3aa: CASSVGASGSNEQFF; CDR3nt: TGTGCCAGCAGCGTAGGTGCTAGCGGGAGTAATGAGCAGTTCTTC
v_gene: TRBV6-2/TRBV6-3; d_gene: .; j_gene: TRBJ2-3; abundance: many; CDR3aa: CASSYSDWRSSTDTQYF; CDR3nt: TGTGCCAGCAGTTACTCCGACTGGAGGTCTAGCACAGATACGCAGTATTTT
v_gene: TRBV25-1; d_gene: .; j_gene: TRBJ2-7; abundance: .; CDR3aa: CASSESQGPITYEQYF; CDR3nt: TGTGCCAGCAGTGAATCCCAGGGTCCAATCACCTACGAGCAGTACTTC
v_gene: TRBV14; d_gene: TRBD2; j_gene: TRBJ2-1; abundance: .; CDR3aa: CASSQHRLAGGNEQFF; CDR3nt: TGTGCCAGCAGCCAACATAGACTAGCGGGAGGCAATGAGCAGTTCTTC
v_gene: TRBV3-1; d_gene: TRBD1; j_gene: TRBJ2-7; abundance: many; CDR3aa: CASSQPDRGIYEQYF; CDR3nt: TGTGCCAGCAGCCAGCCGGACAGGGGGATCTACGAGCAGTACTTC
v_gene: TRBV6-2/TRBV6-3; d_gene: TRBD2; j_gene: TRBJ2-7; abundance: few; CDR3aa: CASSYGLPGPTSGSSEQYF; CDR3nt: TGTGCCAGCAGTTACGGATTACCAGGCCCTACTAGCGGGAGCTCCGAGCAGTACTTC
v_gene: TRBV7-3; d_gene: .; j_gene: TRBJ2-6; abundance: many; CDR3aa: CASSSRTTSSGANVLTF; CDR3nt: TGTGCCAGCAGCTCACGGACAACTTCCTCTGGGGCCAACGTCCTGACTTTC
v_gene: TRBV30; d_gene: .; j_gene: TRBJ2-4; abundance: many; CDR3aa: CAWKRDRKNIQYF; CDR3nt: TGTGCCTGGAAGCGGGACAGAAAAAACATTCAGTACTTC
v_gene: TRBV29-1; d_gene: .; j_gene: TRBJ2-1; abundance: few; CDR3aa: CSVEGLADRYNEQFF; CDR3nt: TGCAGCGTTGAAGGTTTAGCGGACCGCTACAATGAGCAGTTCTTC
v_gene: TRBV24-1; d_gene: TRBD2; j_gene: TRBJ2-2; abundance: .; CDR3aa: CATSDLAGGPYTGELFF; CDR3nt: TGTGCCACCAGTGATTTAGCGGGAGGGCCCTACACCGGGGAGCTGTTTTTT
v_gene: TRBV28; d_gene: .; j_gene: TRBJ1-6; abundance: few; CDR3aa: CASRDNNSPLHF; CDR3nt: TGTGCCAGCAGGGATAATAATTCACCCCTCCACTTT
v_gene: TRBV7-6; d_gene: TRBD2; j_gene: TRBJ2-2; abundance: few; CDR3aa: CASSFIAGGNAGELFF; CDR3nt: TGTGCCAGCAGCTTTATCGCGGGAGGGAACGCCGGGGAGCTGTTTTTT